The T cell receptor beta chain described here comes from a study of blood T cell repertoires in COVID-19. Trimming cost V 3 bases and J 5 bases, with 8 bases left between them. The CDR3 covers 12 residues. Libraries were prepared by immunoSEQ multiplex PCR; TCRdb keeps only in-frame clonotypes and omits some of them. The sample has under 250,000 clones, 90% to 95% seen once. This TCR was sampled from a man aged 60 to 69 with COVID-19, enrolled during active disease. Sequencing used peripheral blood. The chain is built from TRBV12-3 or TRBV12-4 and TRBJ2-7; tentative D call: TRBD1 (5 bases). The CDR3 DNA follows: TGTGCCAGCAGTTTTTGGGGCGACGAGCAGTACTTC. Amino acid sequence: CASSFWGDEQYF.